This entry describes one T cell receptor beta chain. The antigen remains unidentified. Other DNA sequences in the sample encode the same CDR3. The data belong to a study of shared clonotypes between healthy human individuals. Study summary: Donor ages ranged 18 to 49 years: a couple of women, a few men. Study observations and caveats: The sole specimen, blood, was sampled, and tissue repertoires likely differ.

The sequenced material, unsorted PBMC DNA, was run on ten immunoSEQ deep assay plates. Some clones are missing from TCRdb's copy, which holds only in-frame ones; the method was immunoSEQ multiplex PCR. The table has about 480,000 clones, approximately 79% seen once; the top ten hold 10% to 15%. All donors were healthy HIV-negative adults lacking recent acute infections or vaccinations. This CDR3 is 13 amino acids long. From germline, CDR1 is SGHRS and CDR2 YFSETQ. J lost 5 bases, V lost 2 bases, and 1 base had no gene match. Sequences were obtained from PBMCs. V usage is TRBV5-1 and J usage is TRBJ2-5; 9 bases map to TRBD1. The source of this sequence is a woman aged 40-49 years in good health. Some clones in this sample may be carry-over from other donors' samples. The CDR3 sequence is CASSLGQGETQYF. CDR3 in DNA: TGCGCCAGCAGCTTAGGACAGGGGGAGACCCAGTACTTC.